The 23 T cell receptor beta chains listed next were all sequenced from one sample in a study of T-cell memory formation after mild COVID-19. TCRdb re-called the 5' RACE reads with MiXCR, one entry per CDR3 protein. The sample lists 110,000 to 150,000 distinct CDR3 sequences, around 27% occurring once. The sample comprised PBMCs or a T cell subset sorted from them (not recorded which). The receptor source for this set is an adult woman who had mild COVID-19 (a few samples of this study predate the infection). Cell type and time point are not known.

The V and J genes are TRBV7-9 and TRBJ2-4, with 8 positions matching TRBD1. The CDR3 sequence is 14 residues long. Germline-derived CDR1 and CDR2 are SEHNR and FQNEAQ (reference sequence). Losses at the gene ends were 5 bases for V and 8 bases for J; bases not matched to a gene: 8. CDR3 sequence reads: CASSTPRGPDIQYF. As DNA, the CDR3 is TGTGCCAGCAGCACACCCAGGGGGCCGGACATTCAGTACTTC.

The CDR3 loop is CASSVIQGKAFF. The CDR3 bases are TGTGCCAGCAGCGTGATACAGGGTAAAGCTTTCTTT. This sequence joins TRBV5-6 and TRBJ1-1; D might be TRBD1 (6 bases). V lost 4 bases and J 9 bases, leaving 13 bases between the germline ends. The germline CDR1 and CDR2 sequences are SGHDT and YYEEEE. The CDR3 has 12 residues.

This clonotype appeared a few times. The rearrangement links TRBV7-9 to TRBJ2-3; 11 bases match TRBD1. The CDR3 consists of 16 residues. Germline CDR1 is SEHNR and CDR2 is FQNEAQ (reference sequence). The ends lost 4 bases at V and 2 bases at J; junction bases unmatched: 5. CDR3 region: CASSSGTGGLTDTQYF. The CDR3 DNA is TGTGCCAGCAGCTCCGGGACAGGGGGTCTCACAGATACGCAGTATTTT. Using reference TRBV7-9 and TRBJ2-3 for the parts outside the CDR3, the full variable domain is DTGVSQNPRHKITKRGQNVTFRCDPISEHNRLYWYRQTLGQGPEFLTYFQNEAQLEKSRLLSDRFSAERPKGSFSTLEIQRTEQGDSAMYLCASSSGTGGLTDTQYFGPGTRLTVL.

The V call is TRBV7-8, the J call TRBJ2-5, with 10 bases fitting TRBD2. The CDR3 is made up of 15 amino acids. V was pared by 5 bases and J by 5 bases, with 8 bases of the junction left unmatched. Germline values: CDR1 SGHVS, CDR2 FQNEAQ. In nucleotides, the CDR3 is TGTGCCAGCAGCCCAGCTAGCGGGGGCCGGGAGACCCAGTACTTC. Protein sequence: CASSPASGGRETQYF. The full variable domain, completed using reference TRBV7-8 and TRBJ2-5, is GAGVSQSPRYKVAKRGQDVALRCDPISGHVSLFWYQQALGQGPEFLTYFQNEAQLDKSGLPSDRFFAERPEGSVSTLKIQRTQQEDSAVYLCASSPASGGRETQYFGPGTRLLVL.

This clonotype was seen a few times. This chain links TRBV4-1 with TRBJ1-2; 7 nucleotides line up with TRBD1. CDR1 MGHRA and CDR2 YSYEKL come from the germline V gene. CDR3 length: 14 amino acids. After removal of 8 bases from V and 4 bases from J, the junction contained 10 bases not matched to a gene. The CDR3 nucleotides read TGCGCCAGCGGGGGGGACAGTTATTTCTATGGCTACACCTTC. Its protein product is CASGGDSYFYGYTF.

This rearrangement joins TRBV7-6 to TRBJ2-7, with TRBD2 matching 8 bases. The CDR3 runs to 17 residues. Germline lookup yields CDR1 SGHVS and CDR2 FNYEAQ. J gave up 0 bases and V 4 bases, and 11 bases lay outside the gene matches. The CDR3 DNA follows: TGTGCCAGCAGCTCAAATTTAGCGGGGACCAGCTCCTACGAGCAGTACTTC. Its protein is CASSSNLAGTSSYEQYF. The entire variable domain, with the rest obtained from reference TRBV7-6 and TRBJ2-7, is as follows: GAGVSQSPRYKVTKRGQDVALRCDPISGHVSLYWYRQALGQGPEFLTYFNYEAQQDKSGLPNDRFSAERPEGSISTLTIQRTEQRDSAMYRCASSSNLAGTSSYEQYFGPGTRLTVT.

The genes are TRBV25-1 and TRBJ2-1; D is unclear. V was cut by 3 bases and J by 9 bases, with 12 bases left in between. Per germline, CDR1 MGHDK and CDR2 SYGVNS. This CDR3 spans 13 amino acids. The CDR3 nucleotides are TGTGCCAGCAGTGATCTGGACGCCAGTGAGCAGTTCTTC. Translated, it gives CASSDLDASEQFF. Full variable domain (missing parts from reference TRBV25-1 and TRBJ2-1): EADIYQTPRYLVIGTGKKITLECSQTMGHDKMYWYQQDPGMELHLIHYSYGVNSTEKGDLSSESTVSRIRTEHFPLTLESARPSHTSQYLCASSDLDASEQFFGPGTRLTVL.

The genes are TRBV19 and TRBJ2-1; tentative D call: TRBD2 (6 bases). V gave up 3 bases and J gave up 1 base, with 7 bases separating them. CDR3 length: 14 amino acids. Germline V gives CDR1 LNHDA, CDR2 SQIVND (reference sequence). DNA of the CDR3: TGTGCCAGTAGTATCGGGAGTTCCTACAATGAGCAGTTCTTC. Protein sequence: CASSIGSSYNEQFF.

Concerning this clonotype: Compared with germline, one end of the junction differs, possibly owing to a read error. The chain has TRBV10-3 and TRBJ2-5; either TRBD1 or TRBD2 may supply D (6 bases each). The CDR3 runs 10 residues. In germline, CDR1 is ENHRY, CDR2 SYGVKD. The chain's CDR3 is CAASGARRGF. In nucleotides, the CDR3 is TGTGCCGCTTCGGGGGCTAGACGAGGCTTC.

CDR3 protein: CASSERDRDGYGYTF. The CDR3 bases are TGTGCCAGCAGTGAAAGGGACAGGGATGGCTATGGCTACACCTTC. V is TRBV6-1 and J is TRBJ1-2; 9 positions agree with TRBD1. The junction had 5 bases not matched to a gene; V was cut back by 2 bases and J by 4 bases. Germline CDR1 and CDR2: MNHNS and SASEGT. This CDR3 has 15 residues.

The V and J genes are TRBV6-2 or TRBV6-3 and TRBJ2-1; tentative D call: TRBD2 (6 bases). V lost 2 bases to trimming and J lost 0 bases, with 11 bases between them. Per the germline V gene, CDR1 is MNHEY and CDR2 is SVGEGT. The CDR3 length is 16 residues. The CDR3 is CASSYVGSGSYNEQFF. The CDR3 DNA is TGTGCCAGCAGTTACGTCGGGAGTGGCTCCTACAATGAGCAGTTCTTC.

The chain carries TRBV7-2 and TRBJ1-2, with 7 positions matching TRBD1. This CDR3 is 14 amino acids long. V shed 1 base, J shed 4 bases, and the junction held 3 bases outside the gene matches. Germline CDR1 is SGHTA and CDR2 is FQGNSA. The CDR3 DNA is TGTGCCAGCAGCTTAGGGGGACAGCTCTATGGCTACACCTTC. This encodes CASSLGGQLYGYTF.

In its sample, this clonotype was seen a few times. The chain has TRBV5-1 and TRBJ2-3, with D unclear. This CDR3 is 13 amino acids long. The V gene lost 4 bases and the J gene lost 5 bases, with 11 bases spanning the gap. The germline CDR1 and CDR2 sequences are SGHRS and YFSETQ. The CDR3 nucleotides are TGCGCCAGCAGCACCCACGAACTAGATACGCAGTATTTT. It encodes CASSTHELDTQYF.

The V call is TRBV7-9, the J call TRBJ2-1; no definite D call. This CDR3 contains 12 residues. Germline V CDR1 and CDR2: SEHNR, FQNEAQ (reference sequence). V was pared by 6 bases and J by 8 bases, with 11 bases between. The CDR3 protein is CASSTSWDEQFF. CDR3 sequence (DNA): TGTGCCAGCAGTACAAGTTGGGATGAGCAGTTCTTC.

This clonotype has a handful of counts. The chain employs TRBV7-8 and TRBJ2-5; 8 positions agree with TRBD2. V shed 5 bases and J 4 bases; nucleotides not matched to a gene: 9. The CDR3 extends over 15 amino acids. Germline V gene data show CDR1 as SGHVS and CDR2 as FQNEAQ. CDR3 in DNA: TGTGCCAGCAGCCCCCTGGGCGGGAGGAGAGAGACCCAGTACTTC. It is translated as CASSPLGGRRETQYF.

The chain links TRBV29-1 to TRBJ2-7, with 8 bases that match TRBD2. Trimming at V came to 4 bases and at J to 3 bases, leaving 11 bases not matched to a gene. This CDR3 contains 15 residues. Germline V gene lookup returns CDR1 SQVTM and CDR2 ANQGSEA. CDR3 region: CSVVRGGTTNYEQYF. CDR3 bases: TGCAGCGTTGTCCGGGGGGGTACAACCAACTACGAGCAGTACTTC.

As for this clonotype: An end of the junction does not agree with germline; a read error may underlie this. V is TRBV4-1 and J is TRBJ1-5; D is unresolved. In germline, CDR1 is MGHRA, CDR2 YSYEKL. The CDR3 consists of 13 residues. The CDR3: CASSQVITQPQHF. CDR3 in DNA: TGCGCAAGCAGCCAAGTTATAACCCAGCCCCAGCATTTT.

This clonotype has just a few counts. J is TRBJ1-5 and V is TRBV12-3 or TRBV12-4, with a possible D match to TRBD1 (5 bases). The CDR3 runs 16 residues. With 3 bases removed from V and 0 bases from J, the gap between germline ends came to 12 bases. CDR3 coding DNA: TGTGCCAGCAGTTTGGGGGGGGACTATAGCAATCAGCCCCAGCATTTT. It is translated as CASSLGGDYSNQPQHF.

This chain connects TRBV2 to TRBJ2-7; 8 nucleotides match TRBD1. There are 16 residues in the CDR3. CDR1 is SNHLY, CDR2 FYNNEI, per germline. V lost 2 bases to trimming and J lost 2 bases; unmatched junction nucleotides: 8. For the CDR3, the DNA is TGTGCCAGCAGTGAAAGGGACAGGCCCTTCACCTACGAGCAGTACTTC. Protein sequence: CASSERDRPFTYEQYF.

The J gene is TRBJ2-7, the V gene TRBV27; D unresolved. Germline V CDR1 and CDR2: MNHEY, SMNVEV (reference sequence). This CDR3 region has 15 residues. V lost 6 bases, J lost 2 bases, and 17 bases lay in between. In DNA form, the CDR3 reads TGTGCCAGCAGATCTGGTGCGTTTCTTACCTACGAGCAGTACTTC. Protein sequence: CASRSGAFLTYEQYF.

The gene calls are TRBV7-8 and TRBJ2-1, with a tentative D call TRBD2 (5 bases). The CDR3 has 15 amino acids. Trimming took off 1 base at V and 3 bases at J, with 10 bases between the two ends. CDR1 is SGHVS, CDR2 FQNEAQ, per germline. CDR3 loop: CASSLDGVHYNEQFF. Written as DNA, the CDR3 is TGTGCCAGCAGCTTAGACGGGGTGCACTACAATGAGCAGTTCTTC.

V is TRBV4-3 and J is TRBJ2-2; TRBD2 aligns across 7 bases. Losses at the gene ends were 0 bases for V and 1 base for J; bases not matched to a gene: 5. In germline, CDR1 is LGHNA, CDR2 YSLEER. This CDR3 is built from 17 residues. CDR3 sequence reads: CASSQDRLAENTGELFF. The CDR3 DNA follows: TGCGCCAGCAGCCAAGATCGTCTAGCGGAGAACACCGGGGAGCTGTTTTTT.

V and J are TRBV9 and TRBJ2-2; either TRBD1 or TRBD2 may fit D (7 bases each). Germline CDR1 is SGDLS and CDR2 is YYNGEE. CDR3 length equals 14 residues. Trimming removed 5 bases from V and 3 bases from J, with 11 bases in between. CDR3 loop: CASRAGGDTGELFF. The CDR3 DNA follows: TGTGCCAGCAGAGCAGGGGGGGACACCGGGGAGCTGTTTTTT.